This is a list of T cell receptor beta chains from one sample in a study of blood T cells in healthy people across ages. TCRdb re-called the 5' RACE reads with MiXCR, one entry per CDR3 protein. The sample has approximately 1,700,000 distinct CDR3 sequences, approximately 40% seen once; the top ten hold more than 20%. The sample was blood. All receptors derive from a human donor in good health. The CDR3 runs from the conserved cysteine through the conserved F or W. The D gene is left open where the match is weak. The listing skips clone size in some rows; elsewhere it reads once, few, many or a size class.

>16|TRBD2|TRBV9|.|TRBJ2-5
TGTGCCAGCAGCGAGGGGAGTAGCGGGGTGGAAGAGACCCAGTACTTC
CASSEGSSGVEETQYF
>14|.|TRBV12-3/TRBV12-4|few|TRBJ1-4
TGTGCCAGCAGTTATCAAGGGGATAATGAAAAACTGTTTTTT
CASSYQGDNEKLFF
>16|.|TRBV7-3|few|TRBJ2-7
TGTGCCAGCAGCCTTCTAGGACTGGAAATCGGCTACGAGCAGTACTTC
CASSLLGLEIGYEQYF
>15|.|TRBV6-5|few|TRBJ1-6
TGTGCCGCCGGGGGTCCGGGAAGCGATAATTCACCCCTCCACTTT
CAAGGPGSDNSPLHF
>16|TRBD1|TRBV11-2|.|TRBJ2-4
TGTGCCAGCAGCTTAGTCCGGGGGACAGGGGGAAACATTCAGTACTTC
CASSLVRGTGGNIQYF
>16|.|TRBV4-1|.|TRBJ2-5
TGCGCCAGCAGCCAAGTTGGAGGGCGTCGCCAAGAGACCCAGTACTTC
CASSQVGGRRQETQYF
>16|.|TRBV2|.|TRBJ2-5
TGTGCCAGCAGTGAGTCACGGGATTACCGTGGAGAGACCCAGTACTTC
CASSESRDYRGETQYF
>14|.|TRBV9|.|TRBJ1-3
TGTGCCAGCAGCCCACAGGGTCCTGGAAACACCATATATTTT
CASSPQGPGNTIYF
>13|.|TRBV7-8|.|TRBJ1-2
TGTGCCAGCTCAACCGGACCGGGGGATGGCTACACCTTC
CASSTGPGDGYTF
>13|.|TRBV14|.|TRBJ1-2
TGTGCCAGCAGCCAAGTAACTCTCTATGGCTACACCTTC
CASSQVTLYGYTF
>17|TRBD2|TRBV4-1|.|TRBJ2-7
TGCGCCAGCAGCCACGATCAACTAGCGGGGGCCTTATACGAGCAGTACTTC
CASSHDQLAGALYEQYF
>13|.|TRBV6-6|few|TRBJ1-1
TGTGCCAGCAGTCCCAGGGGAGTCACTGAAGCTTTCTTT
CASSPRGVTEAFF
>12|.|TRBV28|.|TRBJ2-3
TGTGCCAGCACTTCCCACACAGATACGCAGTATTTT
CASTSHTDTQYF
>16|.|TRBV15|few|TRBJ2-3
TGTGCCACCAGCAGGGGTTTCGACGGAAGCACAGATACGCAGTATTTT
CATSRGFDGSTDTQYF
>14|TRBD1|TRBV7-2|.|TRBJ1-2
TGTGCCAGCAGCTCTAGGACAGGGCTCGAAGGCTACACCTTC
CASSSRTGLEGYTF
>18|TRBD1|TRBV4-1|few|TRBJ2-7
TGCGCCAGCAGCCAAGCTCACAGGGGCCTCGGACGGGCCTACGAGCAGTACTTC
CASSQAHRGLGRAYEQYF
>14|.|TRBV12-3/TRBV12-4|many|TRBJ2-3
TGTGCCAGCAACCTCGGACTGTTCACAGATACGCAGTATTTT
CASNLGLFTDTQYF
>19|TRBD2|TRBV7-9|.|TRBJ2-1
TGTGCCAGCAGCTTAGCTAACCGTCTAGCGGGGGGGCTCTTGTATGAGCAGTTCTTC
CASSLANRLAGGLLYEQFF
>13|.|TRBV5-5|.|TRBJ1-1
TGTGCCGGCAGCTTTTCGACGGGAACTGAAGCTTTCTTT
CAGSFSTGTEAFF
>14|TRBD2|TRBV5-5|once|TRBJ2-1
TGTGCCAGCAGCCGGGGGGGAGACGTGAATGAGCAGTTCTTC
CASSRGGDVNEQFF
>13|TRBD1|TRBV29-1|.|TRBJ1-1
TGCAGCGCCGAATCGGGACAGGGATCTGAAGCTTTCTTT
CSAESGQGSEAFF
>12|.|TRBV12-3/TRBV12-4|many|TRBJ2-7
TGTGCCAGCAGTCAGGGATCCTACGAGCAGTACTTC
CASSQGSYEQYF
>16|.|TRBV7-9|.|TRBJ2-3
TGTGCCAGCAGCCCCCGACGTGCCGCTAGCACAGATACGCAGTATTTT
CASSPRRAASTDTQYF
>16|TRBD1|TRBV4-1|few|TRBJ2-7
TGCGCCAGCAGCCTCCACCGAACAGGGGCGGACTACGAGCAGTACTTC
CASSLHRTGADYEQYF
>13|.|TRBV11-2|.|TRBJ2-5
TGTGCCAGCAGCTTACAGCTGATGGAGACCCAGTACTTC
CASSLQLMETQYF
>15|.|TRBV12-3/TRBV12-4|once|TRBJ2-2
TGTGCCAGCAACGGCGGGGGCCCCTCCACCGGGGAGCTGTTTTTT
CASNGGGPSTGELFF
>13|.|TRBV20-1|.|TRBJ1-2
TGCAGTGCTAGCCGGGAGGGTGACTATGGCTACACCTTC
CSASREGDYGYTF
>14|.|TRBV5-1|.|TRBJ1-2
TGCGCCAGCAGCTCCGGGACGCTGAACTATGGCTACACCTTC
CASSSGTLNYGYTF
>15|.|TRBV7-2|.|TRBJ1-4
TGTGCCAGCAGCTTAGGAGGGGAGGCTAATGAAAAACTGTTTTTT
CASSLGGEANEKLFF
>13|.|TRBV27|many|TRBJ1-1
TGTGCCAGCAGCTTACCGGGGGGGACTGAAGCTTTCTTT
CASSLPGGTEAFF
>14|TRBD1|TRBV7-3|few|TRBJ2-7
TGTGCCAGCAGTGAACAGGGGCTTTCCTACGAGCAGTACTTC
CASSEQGLSYEQYF
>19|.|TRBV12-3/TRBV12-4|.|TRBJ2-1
TGTGCCAGCAGTTCCGATATCACGACAGAAACAAGCTCCTACAATGGGCAGTTCTTC
CASSSDITTETSSYNGQFF
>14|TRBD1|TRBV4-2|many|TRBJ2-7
TGTGCCAGCAGCCAGGGACAGGGGATTTACGAGCAGTACTTC
CASSQGQGIYEQYF
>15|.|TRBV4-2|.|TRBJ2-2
TGTGCCAGCAGCCAAGGGGACTTGGACACCGGGGAGCTGTTTTTT
CASSQGDLDTGELFF
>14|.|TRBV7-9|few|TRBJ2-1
TGTGCCAGCAGCTTAGCGGGGGATCGCAATGAGCAGTTCTTC
CASSLAGDRNEQFF
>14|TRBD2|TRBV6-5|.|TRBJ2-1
TGTGCCAGCAGTTATGGGACTAGCGGCAATGAGCAGTTCTTC
CASSYGTSGNEQFF
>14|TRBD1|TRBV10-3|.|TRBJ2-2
TGTGCCATCAATGCAGGACAGGGACCCGGGGAGCTGTTTTTT
CAINAGQGPGELFF
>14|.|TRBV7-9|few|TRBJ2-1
TGTGCCAGCAGCTTGGTGGCAGGGAACAATGAGCAGTTCTTC
CASSLVAGNNEQFF
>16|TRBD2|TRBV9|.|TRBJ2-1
TGTGCCAGCAGCCCAACGCGACTAGCGGGAGTCGGTGAGCAGTTCTTC
CASSPTRLAGVGEQFF
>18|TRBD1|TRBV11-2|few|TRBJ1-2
TGTGCCAGCAGCTTAGGACCGTACGTTGAGGGGGCAGACTATGGCTACACCTTC
CASSLGPYVEGADYGYTF
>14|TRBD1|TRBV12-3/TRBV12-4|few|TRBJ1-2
TGTGCCAGCAGTTCACGGACAGGGTATTATGGCTACACCTTC
CASSSRTGYYGYTF
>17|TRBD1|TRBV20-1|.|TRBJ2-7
TGCAGTGCTAGCCGAACCTCCGGGACAGAGAGCTCCTACGAGCAGTACTTC
CSASRTSGTESSYEQYF
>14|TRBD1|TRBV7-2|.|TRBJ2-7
TGTGCCAGCAGCCCGACAGGGGGTAGGCACGAGCAGTACTTC
CASSPTGGRHEQYF
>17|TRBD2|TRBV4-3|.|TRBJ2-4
TGCGCCAGCAGCCAAGATGGGGCTAGCGGGGGGGAAAACATTCAGTACTTC
CASSQDGASGGENIQYF
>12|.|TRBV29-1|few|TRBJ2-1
TGCAGCGTTGAATTCCCCAGCAATGAGCAGTTCTTC
CSVEFPSNEQFF
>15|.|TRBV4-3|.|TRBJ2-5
TGCGCCAGCAGCAAAAAGGGAGGAACCGGGGAGACCCAGTACTTC
CASSKKGGTGETQYF
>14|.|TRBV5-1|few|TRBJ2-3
TGCGCCAGCAGCCCTTCGAGAGTTTTGGATACGCAGTATTTT
CASSPSRVLDTQYF
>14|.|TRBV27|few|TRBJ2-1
TGTGCCAGCAGCGACGACATGTCATACAATGAGCAGTTCTTC
CASSDDMSYNEQFF
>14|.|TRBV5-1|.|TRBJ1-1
TGCGCCAGCAGCCCCCAGGCGGGGAACACTGAAGCTTTCTTT
CASSPQAGNTEAFF
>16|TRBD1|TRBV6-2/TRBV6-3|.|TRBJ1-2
TGTGCCAGCAGCCTACAGGGGTCCACCGTCCTCGGCGGCTACACCTTC
CASSLQGSTVLGGYTF
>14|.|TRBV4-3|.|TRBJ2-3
TGCGCCAGCAGCCCGACTAGTTGGGCAGATACGCAGTATTTT
CASSPTSWADTQYF
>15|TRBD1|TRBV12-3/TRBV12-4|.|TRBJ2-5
TGTGCCAGCAGGTCTCCCGGGACAGGGGCGAGAGAGCAGTACTTC
CASRSPGTGAREQYF
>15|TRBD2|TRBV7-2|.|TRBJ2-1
TGTACCAGCAGCTCGAGCGGGGGGGCCATCAATGAGCAGTTCTTC
CTSSSSGGAINEQFF
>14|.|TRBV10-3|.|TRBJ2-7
TGTGCCATCAGTGAGACAGGTGGGGTAGCCGAGCAGTACTTC
CAISETGGVAEQYF
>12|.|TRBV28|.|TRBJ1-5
TGTGCCAGCAGGGTAGACAATCAGCCCCAGCATTTT
CASRVDNQPQHF